Below are 7 T cell receptor beta chains sequenced from a single sample in a study of tumor-infiltrating lymphocytes in primary liver carcinoma. The authors made TCR beta cDNA from around 500 ng total RNA with a constant-region primer. Nested multiplex PCR, run for three rounds with slightly modified ARM-PCR, yielded TCR beta libraries. Both of the initial two PCR rounds ran for about 9 cycles and employed TRBV1-TRBV30 forward primers alongside a C-beta reverse primer. TCRdb redid the calling of the multiplex PCR reads with MiXCR, one entry per CDR3 protein. The table lists over 100,000 distinct CDR3 sequences, 65% to 75% of them singletons. Both RNA and DNA were isolated together from approximately 20-30 mg of bulk tissue that had not been sorted. Sequencing was performed on tumor-adjacent normal liver tissue. The receptors derive from a woman aged 60-70 years with primary liver carcinoma and hepatitis B virus infection.

This clonotype has a single count. V and J are TRBV12-3 or TRBV12-4 and TRBJ2-1; D is ambiguous. This CDR3 spans 12 amino acids. V was shortened by 9 bases and J by 9 bases, with 15 bases between the two germline ends. CDR3 in DNA: TGTGCCAGAGTCAGTTACAATGGTGAGCAGTTCTTC. Its translation is CARVSYNGEQFF.

Notes on this clonotype: A much larger clone is a single base away; this may be a read error. Because it lacks the conserved phenylalanine or tryptophan at the end, this CDR3 is likely a read error. The rearrangement uses TRBV30 and TRBJ1-1; D gene uncertain. This CDR3 spans 11 amino acids. V lost 5 bases and J lost 11, with 15 bases in between. Germline CDR1 is GTSNPN and CDR2 is SVGIG (reference sequence). CDR3 in DNA: TGTGCCTGGTGCAGTTACGGTCCGGCTTTCTTA. Translated: CAWCSYGPAFL.

Notes on this clonotype: One junction end disagrees with the germline gene, perhaps due to a read error. The gene calls are TRBV4-2 and TRBJ2-6; D not certain. Germline loops: CDR1 LGHNA, CDR2 YNFKEQ. CDR3 size: 16 residues. In nucleotides, the CDR3 is TGTACCAGCAGCCAAGAAATCCTCGTCGGGGCCAACGTCCTGACTTTC. This encodes CTSSQEILVGANVLTF.

This chain connects TRBV10-1 to TRBJ2-2; no firm D call. The length of the CDR3 is 13 residues. The V end was cut by 5 bases, the J end by 1 base, with 5 bases between. Germline lookup yields CDR1 WNHNN and CDR2 SYGVQD (reference sequence). This CDR3 is CASSLRNTGELFF. The CDR3 DNA sequence: TGCGCCAGCAGTCTTCGGAACACCGGGGAGCTGTTTTTT.

This clonotype was seen ten or more times. The chain's CDR3 is CASSLGGNYGYTF. The DNA of the CDR3 is TGTGCCAGCAGCTTAGGAGGGAACTATGGCTACACCTTC. The chain joins TRBV7-8 to TRBJ1-2; D remains ambiguous. There are 13 residues in the CDR3. Looked up from germline, CDR1 is SGHVS and CDR2 is FQNEAQ. V dropped 1 base and J dropped 2 bases, with 5 bases sitting between them.

In this sample, this clonotype turned up many times. CDR3 coding DNA: TGCAGCGTTGGGGGCAGCCCGAGCTCTGGAAACACCATATATTTT. This sequence encodes CSVGGSPSSGNTIYF. The chain uses TRBV29-1 and TRBJ1-3; possible D gene TRBD1, 5 bases. The germline V and J ends were trimmed by 4 bases and 0 bases, with 13 bases remaining between them. Germline lookup yields CDR1 SQVTM and CDR2 ANQGSEA. The CDR3 contains 15 residues.

The chain links TRBV7-3 to TRBJ2-1; a possible D gene is TRBD2 (6 bases). V gave up 2 bases and J gave up 12 bases, with 14 bases separating them. Germline CDR1 is SGHTA and CDR2 is FQGTGA. CDR3 length: 13 amino acids. The CDR3 sequence: CASSLSGAGRQFF. Here the CDR3 DNA reads TGTGCCAGCAGCTTATCGGGAGCGGGTCGGCAGTTCTTC.